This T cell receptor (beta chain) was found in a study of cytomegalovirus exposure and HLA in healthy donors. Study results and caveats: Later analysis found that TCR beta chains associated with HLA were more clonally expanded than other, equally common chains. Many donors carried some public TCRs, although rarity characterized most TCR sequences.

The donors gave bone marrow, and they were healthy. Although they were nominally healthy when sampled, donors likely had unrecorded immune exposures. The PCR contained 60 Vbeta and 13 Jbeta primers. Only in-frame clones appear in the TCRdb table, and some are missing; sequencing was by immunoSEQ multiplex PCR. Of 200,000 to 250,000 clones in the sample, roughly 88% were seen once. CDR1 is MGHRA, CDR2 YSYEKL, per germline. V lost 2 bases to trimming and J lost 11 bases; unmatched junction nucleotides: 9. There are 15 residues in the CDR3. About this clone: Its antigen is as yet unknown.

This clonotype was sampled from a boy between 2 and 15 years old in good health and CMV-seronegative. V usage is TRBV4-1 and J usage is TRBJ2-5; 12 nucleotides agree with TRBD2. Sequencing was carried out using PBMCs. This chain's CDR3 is CASSQLTSGSREQYF. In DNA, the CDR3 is TGCGCCAGCAGCCAATTGACTAGCGGGAGTAGGGAGCAGTACTTC.